This entry features one T cell receptor beta chain sequence. Antigen specificity is unknown. These data come from a study of monozygotic twins with cystic fibrosis. Study as a whole: Approximately 2.8 micrograms of fragmented DNA underwent around 15 PCR cycles for library preparation. Study results and caveats: Low clonality (median around 0.0094) suggested a mostly naive repertoire. V usage most resembled the co-twin in 13 of 16 pairs.

Sequencing used immunoSEQ multiplex PCR; TCRdb keeps in-frame clones, though not all of them. The table has about 14,000 clones, 85% to 95% seen once; the top ten hold about 10%. Looked up from germline, CDR1 is SGHRS and CDR2 is YFSETQ. This CDR3 is built from 17 residues. V lost 0 bases, J lost 8 bases, and 12 bases stayed unmatched. This chain joins TRBV5-1 and TRBJ2-1, with 9 bases fitting TRBD2. The sequenced sample consisted of blood. This TCR was recovered from a girl aged 2 to 9 with cystic fibrosis. This CDR3 is CASSLAGSSGSLYEQFF. The CDR3 nucleotides are TGCGCCAGCAGCTTGGCCGGGAGTAGCGGGAGTTTATATGAGCAGTTCTTC.